This is a list of T cell receptor beta chains from one sample in a study of blood T cell repertoires in COVID-19. Sequencing was performed with immunoSEQ multiplex PCR; in TCRdb, only in-frame clones are kept and a portion is missing. Among 110,000 or so clones, roughly 85% were seen once, and the ten largest hold about 5.5%. The sequenced sample consisted of peripheral blood. The source of these receptors is a woman aged 55-69 years with COVID-19, enrolled during active disease. The CDR3 runs from the conserved cysteine through the conserved F or W. The order of the fields is clone size, V gene, CDR3 length, J gene, D gene, CDR3 protein, CDR3 DNA. The D gene is left open where the match is weak. Clone size is stated in some rows and not others, as once, few, many or a class when expanded.

>once|TRBV5-1|14|TRBJ2-5|TRBD1
CASSTPGGSGTQYF
TGCGCCAGCAGCACCCCAGGGGGCAGTGGGACCCAGTACTTC
>few|TRBV12-3/TRBV12-4|13|TRBJ1-1|.
CASRRGRMTEAFF
TGTGCCAGCAGAAGGGGCCGAATGACTGAAGCTTTCTTT
>.|TRBV5-4|15|TRBJ2-2|TRBD2
CASSIGTRVTGELFF
TGTGCCAGCAGCATCGGGACTAGGGTCACCGGGGAGCTGTTTTTT
>.|TRBV5-1|14|TRBJ1-1|TRBD1
CASSLRQGNTEAFF
TGCGCCAGCAGCTTGCGACAGGGGAACACTGAAGCTTTCTTT
>.|TRBV3-1/TRBV3-2|12|TRBJ1-2|.
CASTAGGGGYTF
TGTGCCAGCACCGCCGGAGGAGGAGGCTACACCTTC
>.|TRBV13|18|TRBJ1-1|.
CASSLGRGWVGSNTEAFF
TGTGCCAGCAGCTTGGGCAGAGGGTGGGTCGGGTCTAACACTGAAGCTTTCTTT
>.|TRBV30|16|TRBJ1-5|.
CAWSFFDSGGNQPQHF
TGTGCCTGGAGTTTTTTCGACTCGGGAGGTAATCAGCCCCAGCATTTT
>few|TRBV20-1|14|TRBJ2-2|TRBD1
CSATERTGTGELFF
TGCAGTGCTACTGAAAGGACAGGCACCGGGGAGCTGTTTTTT
>once|TRBV11-2|14|TRBJ1-2|TRBD1
CASSQQDRLYGYTF
TGTGCCAGCAGCCAGCAGGACAGGTTGTATGGCTACACCTTC
>once|TRBV4-2|13|TRBJ2-1|TRBD1
CASGTGGNNEQFF
TGTGCCAGCGGGACAGGGGGTAACAATGAGCAGTTCTTC
>.|TRBV7-8|18|TRBJ2-2|TRBD1
CASSGERAGTEVSGELFF
TGTGCCAGCAGCGGAGAGAGAGCCGGGACAGAGGTATCCGGGGAGCTGTTTTTT
>.|TRBV24-1|15|TRBJ1-2|.
CATGAYPGLVGGYTF
TGTGCCACCGGCGCCTACCCAGGGCTGGTTGGTGGCTACACCTTC
>.|TRBV2|15|TRBJ2-7|TRBD2
CASSLGLAGGSEQYF
TGTGCCAGCAGTCTAGGACTAGCGGGGGGTTCAGAGCAGTACTTC
>.|TRBV7-3|16|TRBJ2-3|TRBD2
CASSLTSGGLTDTQYF
TGTGCCAGCAGCTTAACTAGCGGGGGCCTCACAGATACGCAGTATTTT
>.|TRBV3-1/TRBV3-2|15|TRBJ1-4|.
CASSQNGGGDEKLFF
TGTGCCAGCAGCCAGAACGGTGGGGGCGACGAAAAACTGTTTTTT
>.|TRBV7-3|16|TRBJ2-1|TRBD2
CASSLDAGGPLDEQFF
TGTGCCAGCAGCTTAGATGCGGGGGGGCCCCTCGATGAGCAGTTCTTC
>few|TRBV19|13|TRBJ2-7|TRBD1
CASSSGGSYEQYF
TGTGCCAGTAGTTCAGGGGGCTCCTACGAGCAGTACTTC
>once|TRBV5-4|17|TRBJ1-1|TRBD1
CASSRGTARWERTEAFF
TGTGCCAGCAGCCGCGGGACAGCTCGGTGGGAGCGCACTGAAGCTTTCTTT
>.|TRBV7-6|19|TRBJ1-4|TRBD1
CASSLAGTVLGGTNEKLFF
TGTGCCAGCAGCTTAGCAGGGACAGTGCTTGGAGGAACTAATGAAAAACTGTTTTTT
>.|TRBV5-1|16|TRBJ1-2|TRBD1
CASSLDLEGANYGYTF
TGCGCCAGCAGCTTGGATTTAGAGGGGGCCAACTATGGCTACACCTTC
>once|TRBV7-9|14|TRBJ1-6|.
CASSPLSYNSPLHF
TGTGCCAGCAGCCCACTCTCCTATAATTCACCCCTCCACTTT
>once|TRBV5-1|17|TRBJ2-1|TRBD2
CASSLGSGAPSYNEQFF
TGCGCCAGCAGCTTGGGAAGCGGGGCCCCTTCCTACAATGAGCAGTTCTTC
>few|TRBV18|15|TRBJ1-1|.
CASSPRDGGRTEAFF
TGTGCCAGCTCACCACGTGACGGGGGGCGTACTGAAGCTTTCTTT
>.|TRBV5-1|14|TRBJ1-4|.
CASSPRIGGEKLFF
TGCGCCAGCAGCCCGCGGATTGGGGGCGAAAAACTGTTTTTT
>.|TRBV30|12|TRBJ1-1|.
CAWSGGSTEAFF
TGTGCCTGGAGTGGCGGCAGCACTGAAGCTTTCTTT
>.|TRBV6-5|13|TRBJ1-1|.
CASSYVPTGEAFF
TGTGCCAGCAGTTACGTTCCCACGGGTGAAGCTTTCTTT
>.|TRBV5-1|23|TRBJ2-2|TRBD2
CASSFLAPRRASGGAANTGELFF
TGCGCCAGCAGCTTTCTGGCCCCCCGAAGGGCTAGCGGGGGGGCCGCGAACACCGGGGAGCTGTTTTTT
>.|TRBV7-9|17|TRBJ2-5|TRBD2
CASSLGEAAGAQETQYF
TGTGCCAGCAGCTTAGGAGAAGCAGCGGGGGCCCAAGAGACCCAGTACTTC
>.|TRBV20-1|11|TRBJ1-2|.
CSARELRGGTF
TGCAGTGCTAGAGAACTACGAGGAGGTACCTTC
>.|TRBV18|18|TRBJ1-3|.
CASSRTGDTGISGNTIYF
TGTGCCAGCTCACGAACGGGAGATACGGGAATCTCTGGAAACACCATATATTTT
>.|TRBV11-1|15|TRBJ2-1|.
CASSIRRGRYNEQFF
TGTGCCAGCAGCATCAGACGGGGGAGGTACAATGAGCAGTTCTTC
>.|TRBV6-5|13|TRBJ1-2|.
CASSYSRQYGYTF
TGTGCCAGCAGTTACTCGAGACAGTACGGCTACACCTTC
>few|TRBV20-1|14|TRBJ2-5|.
CSASRLAEQETQYF
TGCAGTGCTAGTAGGTTAGCGGAACAAGAGACCCAGTACTTC
>.|TRBV10-2|13|TRBJ2-5|.
CASRPGVVETQYF
TGCGCCAGCAGGCCAGGGGTAGTAGAGACCCAGTACTTC
>.|TRBV20-1|11|TRBJ1-1|TRBD1
CSAHRGTEAFF
TGCAGTGCTCACAGGGGCACTGAAGCTTTCTTT
>.|TRBV7-8|16|TRBJ1-2|.
CASSLAGGLLNYGYTF
TGTGCCAGCAGCTTAGCGGGGGGTTTGTTAAACTATGGCTACACCTTC
>.|TRBV3-1/TRBV3-2|16|TRBJ1-4|.
CASSQAFQGGNEKLFF
TGTGCCAGCAGCCAAGCCTTTCAGGGCGGTAATGAAAAACTGTTTTTT
>few|TRBV4-2|16|TRBJ1-5|.
CASSSKEGGIHQPQHF
TGTGCCAGCAGCTCTAAGGAGGGCGGTATCCATCAGCCCCAGCATTTT
>.|TRBV11-2|14|TRBJ2-7|.
CASSLVVSSYEQYF
TGTGCCAGCAGCTTAGTTGTCAGCTCCTACGAGCAGTACTTC
>.|TRBV6-5|13|TRBJ1-2|.
CASTQDSNYGYTF
TGTGCCAGCACCCAGGACAGCAACTATGGCTACACCTTC
>once|TRBV9|15|TRBJ1-3|.
CASSVATATGNTIYF
TGTGCCAGCAGCGTAGCGACAGCGACCGGAAACACCATATATTTT
>.|TRBV5-6|16|TRBJ2-5|.
CASSLRLQGGMETQYF
TGTGCCAGCAGCCTACGGCTGCAGGGGGGCATGGAGACCCAGTACTTC
>.|TRBV3-1/TRBV3-2|18|TRBJ2-3|TRBD1
CASSPKSDQEGARDTQYF
TGTGCCAGCAGCCCCAAGTCTGACCAAGAGGGGGCGCGGGATACGCAGTATTTT
>.|TRBV10-3|13|TRBJ2-7|TRBD1
CAISAGQGWEQYF
TGTGCCATCAGTGCGGGACAGGGTTGGGAGCAGTACTTC
>.|TRBV11-2|15|TRBJ2-7|TRBD1
CASSLDSQGAYEQYF
TGTGCCAGCAGCTTAGATAGTCAGGGGGCGTACGAGCAGTACTTC
>.|TRBV6-5|13|TRBJ1-2|TRBD1
CASTTGGQGGYTF
TGTGCCAGCACCACTGGGGGACAGGGAGGCTACACCTTC
>.|TRBV14|13|TRBJ1-2|.
CASSQRPGNGYTF
TGTGCCAGCAGCCAACGCCCCGGGAATGGCTACACCTTC
>.|TRBV24-1|12|TRBJ1-2|.
CATGDPDYGYTF
TGTGCCACCGGAGACCCGGACTATGGCTACACCTTC
>.|TRBV19|14|TRBJ1-2|TRBD1
CASSTAGTGIGYTF
TGTGCCAGTAGTACAGCAGGGACAGGGATCGGCTACACCTTC
>.|TRBV7-3|16|TRBJ1-6|TRBD1
CASSLYSGGHDSPLHF
TGTGCCAGCAGCTTATACTCAGGGGGCCATGATTCACCCCTCCACTTT